The 28 T cell receptor beta chains presented below share a single source sample, sequenced in a study of early T cells in non-severe SARS-CoV-2 infection. One entry per CDR3 protein results from TCRdb running MiXCR on the 5' RACE reads. The sample includes about 26,000 distinct CDR3 sequences, less than 5% seen only once; the top ten take 5% to 8%. The sequencing sample was made of whole blood. The receptors stem from an adult who was a healthcare worker with PCR-confirmed SARS-CoV-2 infection or an uninfected control (not recorded which).

Remarks on this clonotype: A read error may be the cause here, since a much bigger clone is one base away. The chain uses TRBV6-6 and TRBJ2-1, with TRBD1 as a possible D gene (6 bases). The germline V and J ends were trimmed by 6 bases and 7 bases, with 16 bases remaining between them. The V gene's germline CDR1 is MNHNY and CDR2 SVGAGI (reference sequence). The CDR3 sequence is 14 residues long. CDR3: CASSSPEGENEQFF. The CDR3 DNA reads TGTGCCAGCAGCTCCCCCGAGGGGGAGAATGAGCAGTTCTTC.

This clonotype occurred many times. Compared with germline, one end of the junction differs, possibly owing to a read error. The chain joins TRBV7-7 to TRBJ1-2, with 12 bases lining up with TRBD1. The CDR3 has 16 residues. The germline V gene has CDR1 SSHAT and CDR2 FNYEAQ (reference sequence). As DNA, the CDR3 is TGTGCTAGCAGCTTCGTCCCGGGACAGGGGGCATATGGCTACACCTTC. This gives the protein CASSFVPGQGAYGYTF.

This clonotype was seen a few times. This sequence joins TRBV19 and TRBJ2-3; 8 bases align to TRBD2. Unmatched junction bases numbered 6, after V lost 5 bases and J lost 2 bases. The CDR3 totals 15 residues. The germline V gene has CDR1 LNHDA and CDR2 SQIVND (reference sequence). The CDR3 region is CASSPREGPTDTQYF. CDR3 DNA: TGTGCCAGTAGTCCACGGGAGGGGCCCACAGATACGCAGTATTTT.

The V and J genes are TRBV6-6 and TRBJ2-5; D assignment may be TRBD1 or TRBD2 (5 bases each). V was pared by 0 bases and J by 2 bases, with 10 bases between. Germline V gene sequence: CDR1 MNHNY, CDR2 SVGAGI (reference sequence). The CDR3 extends over 15 amino acids. The CDR3, as DNA: TGTGCCAGCAGTTACTCGGGACGGTTACAAGAGACCCAGTACTTC. Residues: CASSYSGRLQETQYF.

The chain employs TRBV19 and TRBJ2-3; 7 bases agree with TRBD2. CDR3 length: 14 amino acids. Germline CDR1 LNHDA, CDR2 SQIVND (reference sequence). J gave up 4 bases and V 10 bases, and 11 bases lay outside the gene matches. DNA of the CDR3: TGTGCCACTACCCTCAGCGGGGTAGCAGATACGCAGTATTTT. Translated: CATTLSGVADTQYF.

This sequence joins TRBV20-1 and TRBJ2-7; 10 positions match TRBD2. The V gene end was trimmed by 6 bases and the J gene end by 6 bases; junction bases not matched to a gene: 8. The CDR3 has 13 amino acids. Per the germline V gene, CDR1 is DFQATT and CDR2 is SNEGSKA (reference sequence). For the CDR3, the DNA is TGCAGTGCCCCGGGACTAGCGCAAAGCGAGCAGTACTTC. It translates to CSAPGLAQSEQYF.

V gene TRBV27 combines with J gene TRBJ2-7; D is uncertain. Trimming stripped 4 bases from V and 5 bases from J, with 12 bases between. Germline-derived CDR1 and CDR2 are MNHEY and SMNVEV (reference sequence). The CDR3 spans 13 residues. The CDR3 here is CASSSMGFDEQYF. The CDR3 coding sequence is TGTGCCAGCAGTTCAATGGGATTCGACGAGCAGTACTTC.

The chain links TRBV18 to TRBJ2-3; TRBD1 matches at 8 bases. V lost 3 bases, J lost 4 bases, and 6 bases stayed unmatched. The CDR3 is made up of 15 amino acids. Germline V gene lookup returns CDR1 KGHSH and CDR2 LQKENI. The CDR3 coding sequence is TGTGCCAGCTCACCTACAGGGGGTTGGGCAGATACGCAGTATTTT. It is translated as CASSPTGGWADTQYF.

In its sample, this clonotype was seen many times. The chain joins TRBV5-4 to TRBJ2-5; tentatively, D is TRBD1 or TRBD2 (5 bases each). Per the germline V gene, CDR1 is SGHNT and CDR2 is YYREEE (reference sequence). This CDR3 contains 17 residues. The ends were cut back, 0 bases at V and 4 bases at J, with 19 bases in the middle. The CDR3 loop reads CASSLDPSGSGRETQYF. CDR3 coding DNA: TGTGCCAGCAGCTTGGACCCGTCCGGGTCAGGGAGAGAGACCCAGTACTTC.

This clonotype was counted only a few times. The chain combines TRBV12-3 or TRBV12-4 with TRBJ2-1, with D possibly being TRBD2 (6 bases). Trimming pared 4 bases from V and 8 bases from J, leaving 12 bases between. CDR3 length equals 13 residues. The CDR3 DNA reads TGTGCCAGCAGTTCAGAACTAGCTGATGAGCAGTTCTTC. Translation: CASSSELADEQFF.

This clonotype was seen repeatedly, ten times or more. The rearrangement links TRBV18 to TRBJ1-2, with 8 nucleotides matching TRBD1. The length of the CDR3 is 13 residues. CDR1 KGHSH and CDR2 LQKENI come from the germline V gene. The V gene end was trimmed by 6 bases and the J gene end by 3 bases; junction bases not matched to a gene: 3. The CDR3 loop reads CASSGTGHYGYTF. The CDR3 DNA sequence: TGTGCCAGCTCCGGGACAGGACACTATGGCTACACCTTC.

This clonotype has at least ten counts. The rearrangement uses TRBV18 and TRBJ2-7; TRBD2 might be the D (5 bases). Germline values: CDR1 KGHSH, CDR2 LQKENI. The CDR3 runs 13 residues. V dropped 4 bases and J dropped 3 bases, with 10 bases sitting between them. The CDR3 DNA reads TGTGCCAGCTCACTGCCGGGGTACTACGAGCAGTACTTC. It yields the protein CASSLPGYYEQYF. Combining the CDR3 with reference TRBV18 and TRBJ2-7 gives the whole variable domain NAGVMQNPRHLVRRRGQEARLRCSPMKGHSHVYWYRQLPEEGLKFMVYLQKENIIDESGMPKERFSAEFPKEGPSILRIQQVVRGDSAAYFCASSLPGYYEQYFGPGTRLTVT.

This clonotype was recorded many times. This sequence joins TRBV11-3 and TRBJ2-7; D not resolved. This CDR3 is 13 amino acids long. The germline V gene has CDR1 SGHNT and CDR2 YENEEA. V dropped 1 base and J dropped 6 bases, with 10 bases sitting between them. The CDR3 DNA is TGTGCCAGCAGCTTAGGGACGGTCAGCGAGCAGTACTTC. The encoded protein is CASSLGTVSEQYF.

This clonotype showed up many times. This rearrangement joins TRBV11-2 to TRBJ2-2, with unresolved D. Per germline, CDR1 SGHAT and CDR2 FQNNGV. V was pared by 7 bases and J by 0 bases, with 9 bases between. This CDR3 comprises 14 residues. Here the CDR3 reads CASKVGPNTGELFF. In DNA form, the CDR3 reads TGTGCCAGCAAAGTAGGCCCGAACACCGGGGAGCTGTTTTTT.

This clonotype was found many times. The V and J genes are TRBV20-1 and TRBJ2-1; TRBD2 agrees at 11 bases. The germline gives CDR1 DFQATT, CDR2 SNEGSKA (reference sequence). This CDR3 has 13 amino acids. V gave up 6 bases and J gave up 4 bases; unmatched junction bases: 2. Here the CDR3 DNA reads TGCAGTGCATGGACTAGCGGGTACAATGAGCAGTTCTTC. It codes for CSAWTSGYNEQFF.

In this sample, this clonotype turned up many times. The rearrangement links TRBV11-2 to TRBJ1-2; the D is unclear. V lost 2 bases, J lost 8 bases, and 9 bases lay in between. The CDR3 consists of 12 residues. Germline CDR1 SGHAT, CDR2 FQNNGV. The CDR3 sequence is CASSLPPGGYTF. The DNA of the CDR3 is TGTGCCAGCAGCTTACCCCCAGGCGGCTACACCTTC.

This clonotype was observed at least ten times. The rearrangement uses TRBV7-9 and TRBJ2-7, with 9 positions matching TRBD1. This CDR3 is 15 amino acids long. The germline V gene encodes CDR1 SEHNR and CDR2 FQNEAQ (reference sequence). Trimming cost V 5 bases and J 3 bases; bases outside gene matches: 8. CDR3: CASSATGGHYYEQYF. DNA of the CDR3: TGTGCCAGCAGCGCGACAGGGGGACACTACTACGAGCAGTACTTC. Complete variable domain (other parts from reference TRBV7-9 and TRBJ2-7): DTGVSQNPRHKITKRGQNVTFRCDPISEHNRLYWYRQTLGQGPEFLTYFQNEAQLEKSRLLSDRFSAERPKGSFSTLEIQRTEQGDSAMYLCASSATGGHYYEQYFGPGTRLTVT.

This clonotype came up a few times. The rearrangement joins TRBV6-5 to TRBJ2-1, with unresolved D. Germline lookup yields CDR1 MNHEY and CDR2 SVGAGI. Trimming left V 6 bases short and J 8 bases short, with 14 bases between. The CDR3 runs 13 residues. In nucleotides, the CDR3 is TGTGCCAGCAGCCACCAGAGGAGCCATGAGCAGTTCTTC. Protein sequence: CASSHQRSHEQFF.

The chain uses TRBV6-4 and TRBJ2-3, with 13 bases fitting TRBD2. V trimming: 6 bases; J trimming: 6 bases; junction bases outside the gene matches: 3. Germline V gene sequence: CDR1 MRHNA, CDR2 SNTAGT. The CDR3 has 14 amino acids. CDR3 region: CASSPTSGRDTQYF. CDR3 nucleotides: TGTGCCAGCAGCCCGACTAGCGGGAGGGATACGCAGTATTTT.

This clonotype appeared many times. The rearrangement links TRBV10-3 to TRBJ1-5; tentative D call: TRBD1 (5 bases). Trimming shortened V by 6 bases and J by 1 base, and 13 bases separated the two germline ends. Germline-derived CDR1 and CDR2 are ENHRY and SYGVKD. This CDR3 has 15 residues. This CDR3 is CAIRGDGKSNQPQHF. In DNA form, the CDR3 reads TGTGCCATCAGGGGGGACGGAAAAAGCAATCAGCCCCAGCATTTT.

This clonotype appeared many times. The chain uses TRBV7-3 and TRBJ2-3; 8 nucleotides align to TRBD2. This CDR3 is 14 amino acids long. Germline CDR1 SGHTA, CDR2 FQGTGA. V was pared by 1 base and J by 4 bases, with 1 base of the junction left unmatched. CDR3 sequence (DNA): TGTGCCAGCAGCTTAATGGGACTAGCAGATACGCAGTATTTT. This sequence encodes CASSLMGLADTQYF. The variable domain in full, with the rest retrieved from reference TRBV7-3 and TRBJ2-3, is GAGVSQTPSNKVTEKGKYVELRCDPISGHTALYWYRQSLGQGPEFLIYFQGTGAADDSGLPNDRFFAVRPEGSVSTLKIQRTERGDSAVYLCASSLMGLADTQYFGPGTRLTVL.

This clonotype was counted many times. The chain has TRBV4-3 and TRBJ1-2; no clear D. Trimming left V 0 bases short and J 0 bases short, with 14 bases between. Germline V gene data show CDR1 as LGHNA and CDR2 as YSLEER. This CDR3 comprises 17 residues. The CDR3 is CASSQDVRRMTNYGYTF. CDR3 in DNA: TGCGCCAGCAGCCAAGACGTTCGGCGCATGACTAACTATGGCTACACCTTC.

This clonotype appeared a few times. The V call is TRBV13, the J call TRBJ2-3; D not resolved. The germline V and J ends were trimmed by 0 bases and 1 base, with 5 bases remaining between them. CDR1 PRHDT and CDR2 FYEKMQ come from the germline V gene (reference sequence). The CDR3 is 14 amino acids. The CDR3 DNA reads as TGTGCCAGCAGCTTAGGGAGAGGCACAGATACGCAGTATTTT. Amino acid sequence: CASSLGRGTDTQYF.

The chain employs TRBV6-2 or TRBV6-3 and TRBJ2-5; D is undetermined. Germline CDR1 reads MNHEY; CDR2 reads SVGEGT. The CDR3 runs 13 residues. The CDR3, as DNA: TGTGTAACCCAGGCTTCCTCTCAAGAGACCCAGTACTTC. It encodes CVTQASSQETQYF.

This clonotype was recorded at least ten times. The chain has TRBV29-1 and TRBJ2-5; D perhaps matches TRBD2 (6 bases). Germline CDR1 and CDR2: SQVTM and ANQGSEA. The CDR3 has 13 residues. The ends were cut back, 6 bases at V and 1 base at J, with 12 bases in the middle. The CDR3 DNA sequence: TGCAGCGTGTACGGGGACTTCCAAGAGACCCAGTACTTC. This gives the protein CSVYGDFQETQYF.

This clonotype was counted many times. This chain connects TRBV5-1 to TRBJ1-5, with 7 positions matching TRBD1. The germline CDR1 and CDR2 sequences are SGHRS and YFSETQ. V lost 3 bases and J lost 5; bases outside the gene matches: 8. This CDR3 is 15 amino acids long. The chain's CDR3 is CASSSTGTADQPQHF. The CDR3 DNA sequence: TGCGCCAGCAGCTCGACAGGGACAGCAGATCAGCCCCAGCATTTT.

The sample holds many counts of this clonotype. The V gene is TRBV14, the J gene TRBJ2-3; D is possibly TRBD1 (6 bases). This CDR3 region has 16 residues. CDR1 is SGHDN, CDR2 FVKESK, per germline. Trimming took 0 bases from V and 3 from J, leaving 13 bases between them. CDR3 residues: CASSQEGALETDTQYF. CDR3 nucleotide sequence: TGTGCCAGCAGCCAAGAGGGGGCACTAGAAACAGATACGCAGTATTTT.

This clonotype is judged medium-sized. This chain uses TRBV29-1 with TRBJ2-7; D call uncertain. Germline loops: CDR1 SQVTM, CDR2 ANQGSEA. The CDR3 sequence is 12 residues long. With 4 bases removed from V and 2 bases from J, the gap between germline ends came to 9 bases. CDR3 nucleotide sequence: TGCAGCGTTGGCGGCAGAACCTACGAGCAGTACTTC. As protein: CSVGGRTYEQYF.